Following are 31 T cell receptor beta chains from one sample sequenced in a study of human T cells and chemical hapten exposure. Time point denoted: healthy volunteer bleed at 6 weeks. The study extracted total RNA from unfractionated whole blood. TCRdb processed the RACE reads anew with MiXCR; each CDR3 protein has one entry. In the table there are roughly 75,000 distinct CDR3 sequences, about 9.2% of which are singletons. The specimen sequenced was whole blood. The receptors derive from a female donor in good health. Some clones in this sample may be carry-over from other donors' samples.

This clonotype was detected only a few times. The chain uses TRBV7-2 and TRBJ1-2; D gene unclear. The CDR3 is made up of 11 amino acids. Per the germline V gene, CDR1 is SGHTA and CDR2 is FQGNSA. The V gene lost 5 bases and the J gene lost 2 bases, with 3 bases spanning the gap. Here the CDR3 DNA reads TGTGCCAGCAGCCAAAACTATGGCTACACCTTC. This gives the protein CASSQNYGYTF.

In its sample, this clonotype was seen many times. The chain employs TRBV27 and TRBJ2-5; 8 positions match TRBD1. This CDR3 spans 16 amino acids. J was trimmed by 4 bases and V by 4 bases; bases with no gene match: 11. The germline V gene encodes CDR1 MNHEY and CDR2 SMNVEV (reference sequence). In nucleotides, the CDR3 is TGTGCCAGCAGTTCCCCCGCGACAGGGGTATCAGAGACCCAGTACTTC. This codes for CASSSPATGVSETQYF.

The table lists this clonotype with many counts. This chain uses TRBV5-1 with TRBJ2-3, with D possibly being TRBD1 or TRBD2 (6 bases each). Germline values: CDR1 SGHRS, CDR2 YFSETQ. V lost 3 bases and J 3 bases, leaving 14 bases between the germline ends. CDR3 length equals 15 residues. Here the CDR3 reads CASSSGASSTDTQYF. The CDR3 DNA follows: TGCGCCAGCAGCTCGGGGGCCAGTTCGACAGATACGCAGTATTTT.

The CDR3 nucleotides are TGTGCCAGCAGCCAAGATTTCGTTGACGAACTCACTGAAGCTTTCTTT. The encoded protein is CASSQDFVDELTEAFF. V gene TRBV4-2 combines with J gene TRBJ1-1, with no clear D. V lost 0 bases and J lost 4, with 15 bases in between. The CDR3 covers 16 residues. Germline V CDR1 and CDR2: LGHNA, YNFKEQ.

This clonotype has a handful of counts. The chain joins TRBV20-1 to TRBJ1-3, with 7 bases lining up with TRBD1. CDR1 is DFQATT and CDR2 is SNEGSKA in the germline V gene (reference sequence). J lost 4 bases, V lost 6 bases, and 9 bases had no gene match. The CDR3 has 14 residues. CDR3 nucleotides: TGCAGTGCCCGAGACATGGACAGGGGAAACACCATATATTTT. It encodes CSARDMDRGNTIYF.

The table lists this clonotype with many counts. The chain carries TRBV2 and TRBJ1-1; D unresolved. Trimming took off 8 bases at V and 7 bases at J, with 11 bases between the two ends. The CDR3 is 11 amino acids. The germline gives CDR1 SNHLY, CDR2 FYNNEI. CDR3 residues: CASDSFGEAFF. The CDR3 DNA is TGTGCCAGCGATTCCTTCGGTGAAGCTTTCTTT. The full variable domain, in which reference TRBV2 and TRBJ1-1 provide the parts outside the CDR3, is EPEVTQTPSHQVTQMGQEVILRCVPISNHLYFYWYRQILGQKVEFLVSFYNNEISEKSEIFDDQFSVERPDGSNFTLKIRSTKLEDSAMYFCASDSFGEAFFGQGTRLTVV.

In this sample, this clonotype turned up many times. The V call is TRBV14, the J call TRBJ1-5, with unresolved D. CDR1 and CDR2 from the germline V gene are SGHDN and FVKESK. Trimming removed 0 bases at V and 0 bases at J, with 9 bases between. The CDR3 spans 16 residues. The CDR3 here is CASSQEDGYSNQPQHF. DNA for the CDR3: TGTGCCAGCAGCCAAGAAGACGGTTATAGCAATCAGCCCCAGCATTTT.

This clonotype was picked up a small number of times. The rearrangement links TRBV6-2 or TRBV6-3 to TRBJ1-1; D might be TRBD1 (5 bases). Germline assignment: CDR1 MNHEY and CDR2 SVGEGT. The CDR3 spans 14 residues. The V end was cut by 4 bases, the J end by 5 bases, with 14 bases between. CDR3 DNA: TGTGCCAGCAGTTTGACAGAGACGGGGACTGAAGCTTTCTTT. Its protein is CASSLTETGTEAFF.

About this clonotype: This may be a read error: a much more frequent sequence differs by one nucleotide. The rearrangement uses TRBV9 and TRBJ2-5; D is perhaps TRBD1 (5 bases). The length of the CDR3 is 14 residues. V shed 3 bases and J shed 2 bases, with 11 bases lying between them. Germline CDR1 SGDLS, CDR2 YYNGEE. The CDR3 spells CASSATDFQETQYF. The CDR3 bases are TGTGCCAGCAGCGCGACAGATTTTCAAGAGACCCAGTACTTC.

This clonotype was counted many times. The chain combines TRBV7-9 with TRBJ1-5, with 7 bases matching TRBD1. Trimming removed 5 bases from V and 4 bases from J; junction bases left unmatched: 8. This CDR3 spans 15 amino acids. Germline assignment: CDR1 SEHNR and CDR2 FQNEAQ (reference sequence). The CDR3 nucleotides read TGTGCCAGCAGCCACACAGGGGCCGGGAATCAGCCCCAGCATTTT. Its translation is CASSHTGAGNQPQHF. Combining the CDR3 with reference TRBV7-9 and TRBJ1-5 gives the whole variable domain DTGVSQNPRHKITKRGQNVTFRCDPISEHNRLYWYRQTLGQGPEFLTYFQNEAQLEKSRLLSDRFSAERPKGSFSTLEIQRTEQGDSAMYLCASSHTGAGNQPQHFGDGTRLSIL.

The J gene is TRBJ2-7, the V gene TRBV27, with 8 bases fitting TRBD1. J lost 5 bases, V lost 2 bases, and 5 bases had no gene match. The CDR3 consists of 14 residues. From germline, CDR1 is MNHEY and CDR2 SMNVEV (reference sequence). CDR3 in amino acids: CASSLRQGSHEQYF. CDR3 nucleotides: TGTGCCAGCAGTTTAAGACAGGGGAGCCACGAGCAGTACTTC.

This clonotype has more than one count but fewer than ten. This chain uses TRBV20-1 with TRBJ1-1, with a possible D match to TRBD1 (6 bases). The CDR3 is made up of 13 amino acids. Germline V gene sequence: CDR1 DFQATT, CDR2 SNEGSKA (reference sequence). V lost 5 bases to trimming and J lost 1 base, with 11 bases between them. In DNA form, the CDR3 reads TGCAGTGCTGAGGACAGCCGGAACACTGAAGCTTTCTTT. Translation: CSAEDSRNTEAFF.

This clonotype was counted between two and nine times. The chain is built from TRBV9 and TRBJ2-1; 9 bases are a match to TRBD2. The V segment lost 0 bases and the J segment 0 bases; nucleotides outside the gene matches: 4. Germline loops: CDR1 SGDLS, CDR2 YYNGEE. This CDR3 region has 17 residues. CDR3 region: CASSVGTSVSSYNEQFF. The CDR3 DNA is TGTGCCAGCAGCGTAGGGACTAGCGTGAGCTCCTACAATGAGCAGTTCTTC.

This chain uses TRBV6-6 with TRBJ1-6; 9 nucleotides match TRBD1. The CDR3 has 19 residues. V dropped 3 bases and J dropped 7; count of bases not matched to a gene: 16. In germline, CDR1 is MNHNY, CDR2 SVGAGI (reference sequence). The CDR3 bases are TGTGCCAGCAGTTATGGGGGGTCTTTTGGGACAGGGTGGAATTCACCCCTCCACTTT. Amino acids: CASSYGGSFGTGWNSPLHF.

The table lists this clonotype with many counts. V and J are TRBV7-9 and TRBJ1-2; possibly TRBD1 for D (6 bases). From germline, CDR1 is SEHNR and CDR2 FQNEAQ (reference sequence). Trimming shortened V by 5 bases and J by 1 base, and 14 bases separated the two germline ends. CDR3 size: 15 residues. CDR3 DNA: TGTGCCAGCAGCCCGGACAGTCCAATTAACTATGGCTACACCTTC. Translating gives CASSPDSPINYGYTF.

The chain combines TRBV6-6 with TRBJ2-7, with a weak D call TRBD2 (6 bases). There are 13 residues in the CDR3. Germline-derived CDR1 and CDR2 are MNHNY and SVGAGI (reference sequence). The V end was cut by 0 bases, the J end by 4 bases, with 7 bases between. The CDR3 sequence: CASSYSREYEQYF. In DNA form, the CDR3 reads TGTGCCAGCAGTTACTCCCGGGAGTACGAGCAGTACTTC.

In the case of this clonotype: This could be a read error, since a much larger clone is one nucleotide away. Likely a read error: the CDR3 ends without its conserved phenylalanine or tryptophan. J is TRBJ2-3 and V is TRBV29-1; TRBD2 matches 7 bases. Germline loops: CDR1 SQVTM, CDR2 ANQGSEA. The CDR3 totals 10 residues. CDR3 region: CMGGADTQYS. The CDR3 bases are TGCATGGGAGGGGCAGATACGCAGTATTCT.

With respect to this clonotype: Given a much more abundant clone one base away, this may be a read error. The CDR3 DNA follows: TGTGCCTGGAGTAGCCTAGCGGGGTTCGAGCAGAACTTC. Translating gives CAWSSLAGFEQNF. The V gene is TRBV30, the J gene TRBJ2-7; TRBD2 agrees at 9 bases. The V gene's germline CDR1 is GTSNPN and CDR2 SVGIG (reference sequence). The CDR3 runs 13 residues.

This rearrangement joins TRBV12-3 or TRBV12-4 to TRBJ1-5; tentatively, D is TRBD1 (5 bases). The CDR3 contains 14 residues. The ends were cut back, 3 bases at V and 1 base at J, with 7 bases in the middle. In nucleotides, the CDR3 is TGTGCCAGCAGTTTTCGGGACAGCAATCAGCCCCAGCATTTT. Translating it yields CASSFRDSNQPQHF.

This clonotype was recorded only once. This could be a read error, since a much larger clone is one nucleotide away. The gene calls are TRBV5-1 and TRBJ2-3, with 7 bases identical to TRBD2. The V gene's germline CDR1 is SGHRS and CDR2 YFSETQ. The J segment lost 2 bases and the V segment lost 4 bases, leaving 22 bases of the junction unmatched. The CDR3 length is 20 residues. CDR3 in amino acids: CASSPGVAGRLVGDTDTQYF. The CDR3, as DNA: TGCGCCAGCAGCCCCGGCGTTGCCGGGAGGTTGGTGGGTGACACAGATACGCAGTATTTT.

The J gene is TRBJ1-4, the V gene TRBV20-1; D not certain. Germline CDR1 is DFQATT and CDR2 is SNEGSKA (reference sequence). The CDR3 has 12 residues. Trimming shortened V by 1 base and J by 3 bases, and 3 bases separated the two germline ends. In nucleotides, the CDR3 is TGCAGTGCTAGAGGTTCTAATGAAAAACTGTTTTTT. Encoded protein: CSARGSNEKLFF.

The sample holds a few counts of this clonotype. This chain connects TRBV20-1 to TRBJ1-1; D is unclear. The CDR3 is 13 residues long. Trimming took 0 bases from V and 1 from J, leaving 6 bases between them. CDR1 is DFQATT, CDR2 SNEGSKA, per germline (reference sequence). The chain's CDR3 is CSARDRENTEAFF. The CDR3 coding sequence is TGCAGTGCTAGAGATCGGGAGAACACTGAAGCTTTCTTT.

In this sample, this clonotype turned up many times. This rearrangement joins TRBV20-1 to TRBJ2-3, with a tentative D call TRBD2 (8 bases). This CDR3 is built from 16 residues. From germline, CDR1 is DFQATT and CDR2 SNEGSKA (reference sequence). Trimming shortened V by 4 bases and J by 1 base, and 18 bases separated the two germline ends. CDR3: CSAIQRGRGGTDTQYF. CDR3 sequence (DNA): TGCAGTGCTATCCAGAGGGGGCGGGGGGGCACAGATACGCAGTATTTT.

This clonotype was detected many times. The chain recombines TRBV7-7 with TRBJ2-3, with unresolved D. Germline V gives CDR1 SSHAT, CDR2 FNYEAQ (reference sequence). The CDR3 sequence is 14 residues long. Deletions cut 5 bases from V and 2 bases from J, with 11 bases between. CDR3 protein: CASSPSGPTDTQYF. CDR3 sequence (DNA): TGTGCCAGCAGCCCGAGTGGGCCCACAGATACGCAGTATTTT.

This clonotype has at least ten counts. The chain combines TRBV15 with TRBJ2-5; the match to TRBD2 covers 11 bases. V was pared by 0 bases and J by 6 bases, with 6 bases of the junction left unmatched. The CDR3 extends over 16 amino acids. The germline V gene encodes CDR1 LNHNV and CDR2 YYDKDF (reference sequence). The CDR3 region has the DNA TGTGCCACCAGCAGAGATCTGGCTAGCGGGGGGAAGACCCAGTACTTC. This sequence encodes CATSRDLASGGKTQYF.

The sample holds a few counts of this clonotype. The CDR3 here is CTTGAPTQETQYF. The CDR3 nucleotides read TGCACTACCGGCGCCCCAACCCAAGAGACCCAGTACTTC. The chain employs TRBV29-1 and TRBJ2-5; no firm D call. The germline gives CDR1 SQVTM, CDR2 ANQGSEA. The CDR3 totals 13 residues.

This clonotype was observed a handful of times. The chain uses TRBV2 and TRBJ1-6; no definite D call. The V gene's germline CDR1 is SNHLY and CDR2 FYNNEI. Trimming cost V 5 bases and J 0 bases, with 14 bases left between them. The CDR3 loop spans 17 amino acids. For the CDR3, the DNA is TGTGCCAGCAGTTCCGGAGGCGAGAGCTCCTATAATTCACCCCTCCACTTT. It translates to CASSSGGESSYNSPLHF.

As concerns this clonotype: A much larger clone differs by one base, so this may be a read error. This chain links TRBV7-8 with TRBJ2-1; D possibly corresponds to TRBD2 (7 bases). The CDR3 is made up of 17 amino acids. Germline CDR1 and CDR2: SGHVS and FQNEAQ. The V end was cut by 2 bases, the J end by 2 bases, with 16 bases between. The DNA of the CDR3 is TGTGCCAGCAGCTTATCCGGGGGGCGGAGCCCCTACAATGAGCAGTTCTTC. Protein sequence: CASSLSGGRSPYNEQFF.

The chain links TRBV14 to TRBJ2-3, with D perhaps matching TRBD2 (7 bases). CDR1 and CDR2 (germline): SGHDN, FVKESK. Trimming took off 1 base at V and 0 bases at J, with 11 bases between the two ends. This CDR3 spans 16 amino acids. The CDR3 is CASSQVAGASTDTQYF. The CDR3 region has the DNA TGTGCCAGCAGCCAAGTTGCGGGGGCCAGCACAGATACGCAGTATTTT.

The chain uses TRBV29-1 and TRBJ2-5; D is ambiguous. The ends were cut back, 3 bases at V and 5 bases at J, with 16 bases in the middle. Germline-derived CDR1 and CDR2 are SQVTM and ANQGSEA. The CDR3 length is 14 residues. The CDR3 DNA reads as TGCAGCGTTGAGTTATGCAGGAGACCGGAGACCCAGTACTTC. Amino acid sequence: CSVELCRRPETQYF. The full variable domain, rest sourced from reference TRBV29-1 and TRBJ2-5, is SAVISQKPSRDICQRGTSLTIQCQVDSQVTMMFWYRQQPGQSLTLIATANQGSEATYESGFVIDKFPISRPNLTFSTLTVSNMSPEDSSIYLCSVELCRRPETQYFGPGTRLLVL.

The sample holds many counts of this clonotype. V gene TRBV6-1 combines with J gene TRBJ2-3; D is possibly TRBD2 (5 bases). The length of the CDR3 is 15 residues. Germline CDR1 MNHNS, CDR2 SASEGT. Trimming took off 3 bases at V and 1 base at J, with 11 bases between the two ends. CDR3 amino acids: CASSDLRARTDTQYF. For the CDR3, the DNA is TGTGCCAGCAGTGATTTGCGGGCCCGCACAGATACGCAGTATTTT.